This T cell receptor (beta chain) was documented in a study of T cells in Graves' hyperthyroidism and ophthalmopathy. This CDR3 has 15 residues. Germline V CDR1 and CDR2: MDHEN, SYDVKM. With 5 bases removed from V and 6 bases from J, the gap between germline ends came to 16 bases. This clonotype was recorded many times. RNA transcripts were the template for amplifying TCR beta CDR3 regions. The study used the HTBI primer set for a first-round RT-PCR of the TCR CDR3. TCRdb analysed the multiplex PCR reads with MiXCR anew, one entry per CDR3 protein. The table records around 380,000 distinct CDR3 sequences, roughly 13% of them present only once.

The receptor was isolated from a man aged 30 to 45 with Graves' hyperthyroidism that later progressed to Graves' ophthalmopathy. This chain links TRBV28 with TRBJ1-4; possibly TRBD1 for D (6 bases). Sequenced input: blood. CDR3 sequence reads: CASSPTGRRDEKLFF. The CDR3 DNA follows: TGTGCCAGCAGTCCGACAGGCCGGAGGGATGAAAAACTGTTTTTT.